Sequencing of this TCR beta chain was carried out in a study of blood T cell repertoires in COVID-19. Overall study context: There were acute and convalescent COVID-19 samples, and they came from the United States, Italy and Spain. PBMCs, B-cell-depleted T cells, or T cells were the source of the cDNA or gDNA that made up the material.

Germline V gene data show CDR1 as SGDLS and CDR2 as YYNGEE. The trim removed 3 bases at V and 5 bases at J, leaving 7 bases unmatched. This CDR3 comprises 14 residues. Authors' processing steps: Scientists estimated how many nucleated cells there were by amplifying reference gene primers. Repertoires were generated with immunoSEQ multiplex PCR, while TCRdb's copy carries only in-frame clones and drops some. V, J and clone size reflect that table, while D and trimming were determined from the DNA. The sample lists under 250,000 clones, 70% to 90% occurring once. This chain links TRBV9 with TRBJ1-1; 7 bases line up with TRBD1. The sequencing input was peripheral blood. This clonotype was obtained from a woman aged 40 to 49 with acute or convalescent COVID-19. CDR3 protein: CASSGRDSGTEAFF. CDR3 in DNA: TGTGCCAGCAGCGGTCGGGACAGCGGGACTGAAGCTTTCTTT.